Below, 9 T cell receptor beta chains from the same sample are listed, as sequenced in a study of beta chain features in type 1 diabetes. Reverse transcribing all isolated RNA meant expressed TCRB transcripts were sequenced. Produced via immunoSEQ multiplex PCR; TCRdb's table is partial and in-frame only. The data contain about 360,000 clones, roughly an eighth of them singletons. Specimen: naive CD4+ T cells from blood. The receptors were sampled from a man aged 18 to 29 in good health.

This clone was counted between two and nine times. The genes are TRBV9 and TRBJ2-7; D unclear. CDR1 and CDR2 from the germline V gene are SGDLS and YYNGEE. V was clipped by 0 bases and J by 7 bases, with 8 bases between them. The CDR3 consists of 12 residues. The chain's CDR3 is CASSVDLSEQYF. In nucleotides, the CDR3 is TGTGCCAGCAGCGTAGATTTGTCGGAGCAGTACTTC. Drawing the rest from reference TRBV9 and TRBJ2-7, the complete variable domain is DSGVTQTPKHLITATGQRVTLRCSPRSGDLSVYWYQQSLDQGLQFLIQYYNGEERAKGNILERFSAQQFPDLHSELNLSSLELGDSALYFCASSVDLSEQYFGPGTRLTVT.

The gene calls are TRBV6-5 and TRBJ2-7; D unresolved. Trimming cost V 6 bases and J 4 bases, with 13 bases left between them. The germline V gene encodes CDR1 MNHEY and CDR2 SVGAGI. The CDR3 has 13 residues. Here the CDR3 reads CASSPTVGYEQYF. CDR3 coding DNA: TGTGCCAGCAGCCCGACGGTCGGGTACGAGCAGTACTTC.

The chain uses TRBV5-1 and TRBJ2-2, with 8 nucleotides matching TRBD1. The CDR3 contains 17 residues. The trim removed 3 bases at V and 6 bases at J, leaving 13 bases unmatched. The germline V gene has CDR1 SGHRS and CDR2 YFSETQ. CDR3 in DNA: TGCGCCAGCAGCTCGCAACCGGACAGGGTGTCACCCGGGGAGCTGTTTTTT. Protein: CASSSQPDRVSPGELFF.

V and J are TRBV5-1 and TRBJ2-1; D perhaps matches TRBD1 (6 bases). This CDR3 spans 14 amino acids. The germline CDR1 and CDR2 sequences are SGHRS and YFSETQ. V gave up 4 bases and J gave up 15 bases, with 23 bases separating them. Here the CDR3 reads CASSPGALNRDGFF. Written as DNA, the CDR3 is TGCGCCAGCAGCCCCGGCGCCCTTAACAGGGATGGGTTCTTC.

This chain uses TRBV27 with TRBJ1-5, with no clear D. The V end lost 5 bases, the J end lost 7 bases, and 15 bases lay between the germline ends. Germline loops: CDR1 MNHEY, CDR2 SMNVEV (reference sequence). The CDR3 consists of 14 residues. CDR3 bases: TGTGCCAGCAGTCTAAGACCGAGCGGGCAGCCCCAGCATTTT. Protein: CASSLRPSGQPQHF.

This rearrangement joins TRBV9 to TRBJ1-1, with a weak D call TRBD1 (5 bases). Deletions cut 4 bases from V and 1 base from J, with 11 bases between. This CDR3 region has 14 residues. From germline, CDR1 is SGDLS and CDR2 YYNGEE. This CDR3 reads CASSFRDWNTEAFF. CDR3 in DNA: TGTGCCAGCAGCTTCCGGGACTGGAACACTGAAGCTTTCTTT.

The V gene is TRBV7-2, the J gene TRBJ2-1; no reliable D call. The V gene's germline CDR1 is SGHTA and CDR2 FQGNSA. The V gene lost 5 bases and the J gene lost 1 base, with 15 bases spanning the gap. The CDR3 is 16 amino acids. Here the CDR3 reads CASSPLSRGSYNEQFF. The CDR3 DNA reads TGTGCCAGCAGCCCACTCTCCCGAGGATCCTACAATGAGCAGTTCTTC.

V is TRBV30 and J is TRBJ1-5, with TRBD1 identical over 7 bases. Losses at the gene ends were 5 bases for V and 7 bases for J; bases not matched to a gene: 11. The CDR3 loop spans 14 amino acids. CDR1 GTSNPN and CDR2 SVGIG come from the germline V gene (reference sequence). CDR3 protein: CAWGRGTVGQPQHF. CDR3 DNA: TGTGCCTGGGGCAGAGGGACAGTGGGGCAGCCCCAGCATTTT.

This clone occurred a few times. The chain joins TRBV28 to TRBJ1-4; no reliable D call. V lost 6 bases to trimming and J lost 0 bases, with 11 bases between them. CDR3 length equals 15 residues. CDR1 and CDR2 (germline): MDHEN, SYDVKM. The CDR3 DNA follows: TGTGCCAGCAGCCCCAGCGGGACAACTAATGAAAAACTGTTTTTT. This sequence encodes CASSPSGTTNEKLFF.